This record concerns one TCR beta chain sequence. The record originates from a study of blood T cell repertoires in COVID-19. Study background: COVID-19 samples collected from the United States, Italy and Spain covered acute and convalescent phases. Nucleic acid was either cDNA or gDNA, and it came from T cells, B-cell-depleted T cells, or PBMCs.

Donors in Cohort 3 counted as recovered after two negative PCRs, clearance, or symptom resolution. Per the original methods: Quantification of nucleated cells was approximated via reference gene primer amplification. Some clones are missing from TCRdb's copy, which holds only in-frame ones; the method was immunoSEQ multiplex PCR. V, J and clone size were drawn from that table, and D and trimming were deduced from the DNA. The data hold fewer than 350,000 clones, with 85% observed a single time. This CDR3 comprises 15 residues. V was clipped by 0 bases and J by 9 bases, with 13 bases between them. The germline V gene encodes CDR1 SGDLS and CDR2 YYNGEE.

The rearrangement uses TRBV9 and TRBJ1-6; no definite D call. The sample taken for sequencing was PBMCs or T cells enriched from blood (not recorded which). The TCR originated in a woman between 45 and 65 years old who had recovered from COVID-19. The CDR3 nucleotides are TGTGCCAGCAGCGTAGCCCTGGGCCTTAGTTCACCCCTCCACTTT. Protein sequence: CASSVALGLSSPLHF.